This T cell receptor (beta chain) was documented in a study of T-cell reconstitution after alpha-beta-depleted transplantation in children. The CDR3 totals 13 residues. Trimming took 6 bases from V and 5 from J, leaving 13 bases between them. This clonotype has ten or more counts. Unique molecular identifiers were built into the TCRbeta library. Using its own MiXCR run on the PCR reads, TCRdb lists one record per CDR3 protein. The sample contains approximately 400,000 distinct CDR3 sequences, around 9.9% of which appear only once. This specimen was PBMCs from the stem cell graft donor, taken from the stem cell graft. The J gene is TRBJ2-5, the V gene TRBV12-3 or TRBV12-4; the D is unclear. The sequence was obtained from a human donor who donated a stem cell graft to a child with acute myeloid leukemia. The CDR3 spells CASSPQWGETQYF. The CDR3 region has the DNA TGTGCCAGCAGCCCGCAGTGGGGTGAGACCCAGTACTTC.